This passage covers 20 T cell receptor beta chains from one sample sequenced in a study of shared clonotypes between healthy human individuals. Profiled with immunoSEQ multiplex PCR; TCRdb holds only in-frame clones, not every one. The data show roughly 700,000 clones, 90% seen once. Sample: memory CD8+ T cells from PBMCs. Subset here: CD45RO+ cells pooled with CCR7-negative TemRA cells. These receptors were taken from a man between 18 and 35 years old in good health. Some clones in this sample may be carry-over from other donors' samples.

This chain joins TRBV28 and TRBJ1-5; the match to TRBD1 covers 7 bases. V dropped 9 bases and J dropped 9; count of bases not matched to a gene: 2. The germline V gene encodes CDR1 MDHEN and CDR2 SYDVKM. The CDR3 spans 10 residues. This chain's CDR3 is CASAGGPQHF. The CDR3, as DNA: TGTGCCAGTGCAGGGGGGCCCCAGCATTTT.

This rearrangement joins TRBV7-9 to TRBJ1-1; D unresolved. The V gene's germline CDR1 is SEHNR and CDR2 FQNEAQ (reference sequence). The CDR3 has 11 residues. V lost 5 bases and J lost 11, with 12 bases in between. DNA of the CDR3: TGTGCCAGCAGCGCCGCTTGGGGTGCTTTCTTT. This translates into CASSAAWGAFF.

This clone was recorded once. The DNA of the CDR3 is TGTGCCAGCAGCTTAGTGGGGGGTGGCCTGGATGGCTACACCTTC. It translates to CASSLVGGGLDGYTF. The chain joins TRBV7-6 to TRBJ1-2, with D perhaps TRBD1 (5 bases). Germline CDR1 is SGHVS and CDR2 is FNYEAQ. This CDR3 spans 15 amino acids. The V end was cut by 1 base, the J end by 6 bases, with 15 bases between.

The chain employs TRBV11-2 and TRBJ2-7; TRBD1 matches at 10 bases. Germline V gene lookup returns CDR1 SGHAT and CDR2 FQNNGV. This CDR3 spans 14 amino acids. Trimming cost V 6 bases and J 4 bases; bases outside gene matches: 6. CDR3 region: CASSVLGQGYEQYF. The CDR3 DNA reads TGTGCCAGCAGTGTTCTGGGACAGGGGTACGAGCAGTACTTC.

Turning to this clone: The same CDR3 is also encoded by other DNA sequences in this sample. The V gene is TRBV19, the J gene TRBJ2-7; no clear D. Germline assignment: CDR1 LNHDA and CDR2 SQIVND (reference sequence). This CDR3 is built from 14 residues. Trimming shortened V by 1 base and J by 2 bases, and 9 bases separated the two germline ends. CDR3 protein: CASSIGSGAYEQYF. For the CDR3, the DNA is TGTGCCAGTAGTATAGGTTCCGGCGCCTACGAGCAGTACTTC.

On this clone itself: Other DNA sequences within the sample encode an identical CDR3. The chain is built from TRBV18 and TRBJ2-7; possibly TRBD1 or TRBD2 for D (5 bases each). The V gene's germline CDR1 is KGHSH and CDR2 LQKENI. This CDR3 has 12 residues. V was clipped by 3 bases and J by 4 bases, with 7 bases between them. CDR3 nucleotide sequence: TGTGCCAGCTCACCTGGGGGTTACGAGCAGTACTTC. Residues: CASSPGGYEQYF.

V gene TRBV4-2 combines with J gene TRBJ1-4; TRBD1 matches 9 bases. V lost 3 bases to trimming and J lost 11 bases; unmatched junction nucleotides: 10. The germline V gene has CDR1 LGHNA and CDR2 YNFKEQ. The CDR3 spans 15 residues. CDR3 residues: CASSQPGTGLFKLFF. The CDR3 DNA follows: TGTGCCAGCAGCCAGCCCGGGACAGGGCTTTTTAAACTGTTTTTT.

This chain uses TRBV4-3 with TRBJ1-3; unclear D gene. With 4 bases removed from V and 2 bases from J, the gap between germline ends came to 12 bases. CDR1 LGHNA and CDR2 YSLEER come from the germline V gene. CDR3 length: 15 residues. CDR3 bases: TGCGCCAGCAGCCGCGGGGAGGGAACTGGAAACACCATATATTTT. It specifies CASSRGEGTGNTIYF.

The V and J genes are TRBV9 and TRBJ2-2; TRBD2 might be the D (5 bases). Germline loops: CDR1 SGDLS, CDR2 YYNGEE. The CDR3 is 16 residues long. V shed 1 base and J shed 4 bases, with 14 bases lying between them. Here the CDR3 DNA reads TGTGCCAGCAGCGTACCGGGCCCCGGAGGCACCGGGGAGCTGTTTTTT. Its protein is CASSVPGPGGTGELFF.

The rearrangement uses TRBV4-3 and TRBJ2-1; TRBD2 aligns across 12 bases. The junction had 11 bases not matched to a gene; V was cut back by 4 bases and J by 4 bases. Germline values: CDR1 LGHNA, CDR2 YSLEER. The CDR3 loop spans 18 amino acids. CDR3 sequence: CASSPRTGTSGQYNEQFF. Written as DNA, the CDR3 is TGCGCCAGCAGCCCGCGAACCGGGACTAGCGGGCAGTACAATGAGCAGTTCTTC.

V is TRBV5-6 and J is TRBJ2-1; no reliable D call. The CDR3 is 14 amino acids. V shed 2 bases and J shed 1 base, with 7 bases lying between them. Germline V gene sequence: CDR1 SGHDT, CDR2 YYEEEE. CDR3 bases: TGTGCCAGCAGCTTTCAGTTTTCCTACAATGAGCAGTTCTTC. It is translated as CASSFQFSYNEQFF. Variable domain in full (rest from reference TRBV5-6 and TRBJ2-1): DAGVTQSPTHLIKTRGQQVTLRCSPKSGHDTVSWYQQALGQGPQFIFQYYEEEERQRGNFPDRFSGHQFPNYSSELNVNALLLGDSALYLCASSFQFSYNEQFFGPGTRLTVL.

This chain connects TRBV21-1 to TRBJ2-7. TRBV21-1 counts as a pseudogene. This CDR3 has 15 residues. This CDR3 reads CASSKARDGSSEQYF. CDR3 DNA sequence: TGTGCCAGCAGCAAAGCTAGGGACGGGTCCTCCGAGCAGTACTTC.

The J gene is TRBJ2-1, the V gene TRBV27; no reliable D call. Germline V gene lookup returns CDR1 MNHEY and CDR2 SMNVEV (reference sequence). V lost 7 bases to trimming and J lost 0 bases, with 10 bases between them. The CDR3 contains 14 residues. CDR3 region: CASKGPGSYNEQFF. The CDR3 bases are TGTGCCAGCAAAGGACCGGGCTCCTACAATGAGCAGTTCTTC.

The chain has TRBV4-1 and TRBJ2-7; 11 nucleotides line up with TRBD1. The CDR3 runs 17 residues. The trim removed 1 base at V and 1 base at J, leaving 6 bases unmatched. Germline loops: CDR1 MGHRA, CDR2 YSYEKL. CDR3 protein: CASSQGWGTGGSYEQYF. The CDR3 DNA follows: TGCGCCAGCAGCCAAGGGTGGGGGACAGGGGGTTCCTACGAGCAGTACTTC.

This chain uses TRBV27 with TRBJ2-7; no clear D. Germline V CDR1 and CDR2: MNHEY, SMNVEV (reference sequence). Trimming cost V 4 bases and J 4 bases, with 14 bases left between them. The CDR3 contains 14 residues. CDR3 residues: CASSSEIGKYEQYF. The CDR3, as DNA: TGTGCCAGCAGTTCGGAAATTGGGAAATACGAGCAGTACTTC.

The gene calls are TRBV9 and TRBJ2-6, with D possibly TRBD1 on 6 matching bases. CDR1 and CDR2 (germline): SGDLS, YYNGEE. This CDR3 spans 17 amino acids. V lost 1 base, J lost 2 bases, and 13 bases lay in between. Here the CDR3 reads CASSVQQGGAGANVLTF. The CDR3 DNA reads TGTGCCAGCAGCGTACAACAGGGTGGTGCTGGGGCCAACGTCCTGACTTTC.

V and J are TRBV5-1 and TRBJ2-7, with D hard to call. Germline values: CDR1 SGHRS, CDR2 YFSETQ. Trimming removed 1 base at V and 2 bases at J, with 10 bases between. CDR3 length: 14 amino acids. The CDR3 region has the DNA TGCGCCAGCAGCTTGACGGCCGGAACCTACGAGCAGTACTTC. Translating it yields CASSLTAGTYEQYF.

The J gene is TRBJ2-1, the V gene TRBV9, with D possibly being TRBD2 (5 bases). Germline CDR1 is SGDLS and CDR2 is YYNGEE. V was clipped by 0 bases and J by 5 bases, with 9 bases between them. The CDR3 loop spans 14 amino acids. CDR3 protein: CASSVGRRDNEQFF. CDR3 in DNA: TGTGCCAGCAGCGTAGGAAGGCGGGACAATGAGCAGTTCTTC. Looking up the rest from reference TRBV9 and TRBJ2-1 gives the full variable domain: DSGVTQTPKHLITATGQRVTLRCSPRSGDLSVYWYQQSLDQGLQFLIQYYNGEERAKGNILERFSAQQFPDLHSELNLSSLELGDSALYFCASSVGRRDNEQFFGPGTRLTVL.

This chain uses TRBV5-4 with TRBJ2-7; the D gene is possibly TRBD1 (5 bases). The V end was cut by 4 bases, the J end by 2 bases, with 16 bases between. The CDR3 is 15 residues long. Germline loops: CDR1 SGHNT, CDR2 YYREEE (reference sequence). CDR3 region: CASSNSPVGAYEQYF. The CDR3 bases are TGTGCCAGCAGCAATAGTCCCGTAGGGGCCTACGAGCAGTACTTC.

V gene TRBV29-1 combines with J gene TRBJ2-7; TRBD2 might be the D (5 bases). V was trimmed by 4 bases and J by 6 bases, leaving 13 bases between them. This CDR3 contains 12 residues. CDR1 is SQVTM and CDR2 is ANQGSEA in the germline V gene. CDR3 residues: CSVVWGEGEQYF. The CDR3 DNA is TGCAGCGTTGTATGGGGTGAGGGCGAGCAGTACTTC.